The T cell receptor (beta chain) under discussion was sequenced for a study of blood T cell repertoires in COVID-19. Study-level information: Sites across the United States, Italy and Spain contributed samples from acute and convalescent COVID-19. In each case, the material was cDNA or gDNA derived from T cells, B-cell-depleted T cells, or PBMCs.

Methods used by the authors: Nucleated cell number was recorded as an estimate derived from reference gene primer amplification. The assay was immunoSEQ multiplex PCR, and TCRdb's table has in-frame clones only and misses some. The V and J calls and clone size come from that table; D and trimming were worked out from the DNA. The sample holds about 150,000 clones, roughly 88% seen once. The ends were cut back, 10 bases at V and 0 bases at J, with 13 bases in the middle. The CDR3 runs to 14 residues. Participants had their cohort set by participant-reported clinical history. The rearrangement uses TRBV5-3 and TRBJ2-2; a weak D match, TRBD1 (6 bases). TRBV5-3 is an open reading frame whose function is uncertain. The source is a woman in her twenties or thirties with acute COVID-19. The sequenced material came from PBMCs or T cells enriched from blood (not recorded which). Here the CDR3 DNA reads TGTGCCCCCCTGCCAGGGGCGAACACCGGGGAGCTGTTTTTT. It translates to CAPLPGANTGELFF.